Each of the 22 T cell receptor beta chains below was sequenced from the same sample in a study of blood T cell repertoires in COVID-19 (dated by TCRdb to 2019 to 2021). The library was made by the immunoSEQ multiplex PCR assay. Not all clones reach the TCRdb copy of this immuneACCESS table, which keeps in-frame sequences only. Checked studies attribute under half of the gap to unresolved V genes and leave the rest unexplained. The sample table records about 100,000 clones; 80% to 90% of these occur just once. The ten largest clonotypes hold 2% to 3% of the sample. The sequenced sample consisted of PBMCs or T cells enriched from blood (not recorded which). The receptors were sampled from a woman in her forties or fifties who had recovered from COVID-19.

CDR3: CASSIKIGRQGYEQYF. CDR3 nucleotide sequence: TGTGCCAGTAGTATAAAGATCGGAAGGCAGGGCTACGAGCAGTACTTC. The chain links TRBV19 to TRBJ2-7, with D perhaps TRBD1 (5 bases). Deletions cut 2 bases from V and 3 bases from J, with 17 bases between. Germline V gene lookup returns CDR1 LNHDA and CDR2 SQIVND (reference sequence). This CDR3 contains 16 residues.

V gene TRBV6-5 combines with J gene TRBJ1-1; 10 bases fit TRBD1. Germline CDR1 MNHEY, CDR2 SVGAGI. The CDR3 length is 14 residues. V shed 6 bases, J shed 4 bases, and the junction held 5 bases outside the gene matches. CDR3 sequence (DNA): TGTGCCAGCAGGAGACAGGGGGCAGGCACTGAAGCTTTCTTT. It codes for CASRRQGAGTEAFF.

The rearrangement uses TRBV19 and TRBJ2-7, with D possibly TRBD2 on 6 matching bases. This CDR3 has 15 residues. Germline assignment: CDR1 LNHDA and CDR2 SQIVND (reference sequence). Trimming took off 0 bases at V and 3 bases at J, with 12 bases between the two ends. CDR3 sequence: CASSIEEGRGYEQYF. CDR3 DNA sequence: TGTGCCAGTAGTATAGAGGAGGGCAGAGGCTACGAGCAGTACTTC. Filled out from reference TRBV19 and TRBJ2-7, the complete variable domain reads DGGITQSPKYLFRKEGQNVTLSCEQNLNHDAMYWYRQDPGQGLRLIYYSQIVNDFQKGDIAEGYSVSREKKESFPLTVTSAQKNPTAFYLCASSIEEGRGYEQYFGPGTRLTVT.

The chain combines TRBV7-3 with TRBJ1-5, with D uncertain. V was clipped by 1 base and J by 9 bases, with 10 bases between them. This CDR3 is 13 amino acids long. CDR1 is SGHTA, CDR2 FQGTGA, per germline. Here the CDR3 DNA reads TGTGCCAGCAGCTTAAAGTTCGGTCTGCCCCAGCATTTT. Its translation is CASSLKFGLPQHF.

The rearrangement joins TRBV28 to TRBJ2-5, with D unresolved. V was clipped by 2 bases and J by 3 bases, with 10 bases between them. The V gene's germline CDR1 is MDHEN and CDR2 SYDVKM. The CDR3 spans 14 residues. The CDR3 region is CASSLQSFKETQYF. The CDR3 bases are TGTGCCAGCAGTTTACAGTCATTTAAAGAGACCCAGTACTTC.

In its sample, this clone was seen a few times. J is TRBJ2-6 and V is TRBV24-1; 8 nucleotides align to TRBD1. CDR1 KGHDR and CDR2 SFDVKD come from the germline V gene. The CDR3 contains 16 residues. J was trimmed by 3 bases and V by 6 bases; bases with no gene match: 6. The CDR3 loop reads CATSRTGRDGANVLTF. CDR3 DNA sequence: TGTGCCACCAGTCGGACAGGGAGAGATGGGGCCAACGTCCTGACTTTC.

The CDR3 sequence: CASSEAAWLYGELFF. The CDR3 bases are TGTGCCAGCAGTGAAGCTGCTTGGCTGTACGGGGAGCTGTTTTTT. The chain employs TRBV6-1 and TRBJ2-2, with D uncertain. The CDR3 has 15 residues. Germline V gene sequence: CDR1 MNHNS, CDR2 SASEGT. Trimming took 0 bases from V and 7 from J, leaving 12 bases between them.

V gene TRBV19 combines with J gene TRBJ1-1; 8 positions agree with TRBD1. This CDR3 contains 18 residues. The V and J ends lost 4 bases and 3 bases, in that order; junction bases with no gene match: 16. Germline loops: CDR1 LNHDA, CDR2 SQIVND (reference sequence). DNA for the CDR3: TGTGCCAGTAGTACGCCTCAGGGGGCGCAAGGAAGGTACACTGAAGCTTTCTTT. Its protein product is CASSTPQGAQGRYTEAFF.

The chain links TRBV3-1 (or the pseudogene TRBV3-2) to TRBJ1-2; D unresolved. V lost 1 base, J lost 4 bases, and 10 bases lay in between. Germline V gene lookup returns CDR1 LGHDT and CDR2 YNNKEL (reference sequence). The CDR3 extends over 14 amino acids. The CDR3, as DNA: TGTGCCAGCAGCCAAGGATATGGCGGCTATGGCTACACCTTC. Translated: CASSQGYGGYGYTF.

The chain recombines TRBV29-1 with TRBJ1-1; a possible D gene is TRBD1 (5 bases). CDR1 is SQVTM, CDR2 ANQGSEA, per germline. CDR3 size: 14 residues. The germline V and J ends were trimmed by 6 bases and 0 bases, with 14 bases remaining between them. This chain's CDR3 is CSVKHRQLNTEAFF. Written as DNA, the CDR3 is TGCAGCGTCAAACATAGACAGTTGAACACTGAAGCTTTCTTT.

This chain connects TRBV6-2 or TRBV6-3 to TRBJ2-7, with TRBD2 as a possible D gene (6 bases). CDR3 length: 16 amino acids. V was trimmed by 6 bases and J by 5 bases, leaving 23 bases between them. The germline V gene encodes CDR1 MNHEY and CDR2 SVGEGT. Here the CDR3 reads CASSSPLQGDFHEQYF. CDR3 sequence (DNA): TGTGCCAGCAGCTCCCCCCTTCAAGGGGACTTCCACGAGCAGTACTTC.

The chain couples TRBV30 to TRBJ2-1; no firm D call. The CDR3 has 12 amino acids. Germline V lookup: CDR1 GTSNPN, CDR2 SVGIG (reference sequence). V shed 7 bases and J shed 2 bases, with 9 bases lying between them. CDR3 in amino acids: CALLLTYNEQFF. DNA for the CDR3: TGTGCCTTACTGCTGACCTACAATGAGCAGTTCTTC. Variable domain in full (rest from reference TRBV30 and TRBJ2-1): SQTIHQWPATLVQPVGSPLSLECTVEGTSNPNLYWYRQAAGRGLQLLFYSVGIGQISSEVPQNLSASRPQDRQFILSSKKLLLSDSGFYLCALLLTYNEQFFGPGTRLTVL.

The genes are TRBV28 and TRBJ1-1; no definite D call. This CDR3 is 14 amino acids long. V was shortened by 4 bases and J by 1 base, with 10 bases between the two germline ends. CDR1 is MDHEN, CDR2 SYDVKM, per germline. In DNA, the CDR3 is TGTGCCAGCAGTTCAGGACGGGGGAACACTGAAGCTTTCTTT. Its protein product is CASSSGRGNTEAFF.

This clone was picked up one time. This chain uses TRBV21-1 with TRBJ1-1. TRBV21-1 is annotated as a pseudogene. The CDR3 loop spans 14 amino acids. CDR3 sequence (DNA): TGTGCCACCAAAAGAGGGGGGGTGAACACTGAAGCTTTCTTT. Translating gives CATKRGGVNTEAFF.

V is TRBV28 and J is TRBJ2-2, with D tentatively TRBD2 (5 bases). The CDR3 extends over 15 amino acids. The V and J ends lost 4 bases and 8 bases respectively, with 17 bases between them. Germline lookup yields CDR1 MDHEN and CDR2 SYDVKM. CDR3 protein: CASSSRGIAAGELFF. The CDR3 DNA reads TGTGCCAGCAGTTCCCGGGGTATAGCTGCGGGGGAGCTGTTTTTT. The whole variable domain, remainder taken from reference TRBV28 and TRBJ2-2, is DVKVTQSSRYLVKRTGEKVFLECVQDMDHENMFWYRQDPGLGLRLIYFSYDVKMKEKGDIPEGYSVSREKKERFSLILESASTNQTSMYLCASSSRGIAAGELFFGEGSRLTVL.

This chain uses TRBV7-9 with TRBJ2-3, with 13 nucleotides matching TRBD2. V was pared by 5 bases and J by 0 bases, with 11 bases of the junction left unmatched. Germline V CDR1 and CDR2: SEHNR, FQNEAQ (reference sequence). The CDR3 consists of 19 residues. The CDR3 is CASSIIKILAGGSTDTQYF. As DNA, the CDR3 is TGTGCCAGCAGCATTATTAAAATACTAGCGGGGGGGAGCACAGATACGCAGTATTTT. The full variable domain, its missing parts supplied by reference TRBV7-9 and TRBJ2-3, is DTGVSQNPRHKITKRGQNVTFRCDPISEHNRLYWYRQTLGQGPEFLTYFQNEAQLEKSRLLSDRFSAERPKGSFSTLEIQRTEQGDSAMYLCASSIIKILAGGSTDTQYFGPGTRLTVL.

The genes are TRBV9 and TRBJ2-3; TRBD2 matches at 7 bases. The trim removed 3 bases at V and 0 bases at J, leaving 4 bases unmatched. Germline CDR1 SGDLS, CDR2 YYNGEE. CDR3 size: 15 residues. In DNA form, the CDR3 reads TGTGCCAGCAGCGGAACTAGCGCGAGCACAGATACGCAGTATTTT. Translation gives CASSGTSASTDTQYF.

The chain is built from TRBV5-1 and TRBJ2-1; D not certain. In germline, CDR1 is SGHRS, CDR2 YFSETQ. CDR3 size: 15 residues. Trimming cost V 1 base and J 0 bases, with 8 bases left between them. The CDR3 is CASSLNVGSYNEQFF. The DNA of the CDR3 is TGCGCCAGCAGCTTGAACGTCGGCTCCTACAATGAGCAGTTCTTC.

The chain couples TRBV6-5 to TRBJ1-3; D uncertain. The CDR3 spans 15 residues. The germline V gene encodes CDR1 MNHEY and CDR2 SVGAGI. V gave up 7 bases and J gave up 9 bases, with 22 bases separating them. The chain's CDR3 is CASTEQAVRVSTIYF. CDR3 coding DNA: TGTGCCAGCACCGAGCAGGCCGTTCGAGTGAGCACCATATATTTT.

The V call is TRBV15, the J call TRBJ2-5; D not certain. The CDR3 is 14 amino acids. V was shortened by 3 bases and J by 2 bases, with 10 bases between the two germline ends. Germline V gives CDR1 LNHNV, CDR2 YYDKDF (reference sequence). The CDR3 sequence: CATSSFSLQETQYF. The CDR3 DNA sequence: TGTGCCACCAGCAGTTTCAGTTTGCAAGAGACCCAGTACTTC.

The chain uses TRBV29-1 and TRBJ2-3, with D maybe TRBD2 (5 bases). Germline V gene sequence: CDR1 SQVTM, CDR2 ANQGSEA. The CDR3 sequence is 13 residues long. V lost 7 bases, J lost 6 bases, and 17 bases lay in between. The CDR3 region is CSAHAGALDTQYF. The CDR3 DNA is TGCAGCGCCCACGCGGGTGCGTTGGATACGCAGTATTTT.

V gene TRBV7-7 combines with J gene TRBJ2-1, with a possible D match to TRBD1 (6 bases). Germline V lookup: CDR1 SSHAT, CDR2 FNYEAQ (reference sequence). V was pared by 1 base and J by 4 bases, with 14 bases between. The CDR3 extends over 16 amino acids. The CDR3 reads CASSLGPGAGYNEQFF. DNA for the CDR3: TGTGCCAGCAGCTTAGGGCCAGGGGCTGGGTACAATGAGCAGTTCTTC.